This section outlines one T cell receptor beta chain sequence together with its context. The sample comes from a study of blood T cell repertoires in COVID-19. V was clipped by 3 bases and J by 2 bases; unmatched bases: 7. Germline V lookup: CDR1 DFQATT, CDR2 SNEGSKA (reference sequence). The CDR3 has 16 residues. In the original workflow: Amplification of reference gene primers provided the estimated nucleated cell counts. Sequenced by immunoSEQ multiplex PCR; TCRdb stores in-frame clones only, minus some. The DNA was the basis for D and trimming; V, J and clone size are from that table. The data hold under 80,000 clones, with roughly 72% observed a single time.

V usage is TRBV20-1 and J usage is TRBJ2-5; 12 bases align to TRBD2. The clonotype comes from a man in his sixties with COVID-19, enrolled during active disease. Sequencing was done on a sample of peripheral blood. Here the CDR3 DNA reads TGCAGTGCTAGTAAGACTAGCGGGAGATCTCAAGAGACCCAGTACTTC. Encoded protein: CSASKTSGRSQETQYF.